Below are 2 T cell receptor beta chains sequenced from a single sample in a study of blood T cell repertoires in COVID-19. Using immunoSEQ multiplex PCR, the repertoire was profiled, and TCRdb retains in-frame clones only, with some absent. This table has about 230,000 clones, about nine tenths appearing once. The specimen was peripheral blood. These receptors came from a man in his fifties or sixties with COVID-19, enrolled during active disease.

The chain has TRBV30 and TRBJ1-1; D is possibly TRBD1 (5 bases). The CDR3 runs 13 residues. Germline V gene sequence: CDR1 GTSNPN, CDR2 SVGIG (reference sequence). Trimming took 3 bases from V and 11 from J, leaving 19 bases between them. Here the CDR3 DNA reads TGTGCCTGGAGCTCTCAAGCAGGGTCGAGGGCTTTCTTT. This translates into CAWSSQAGSRAFF. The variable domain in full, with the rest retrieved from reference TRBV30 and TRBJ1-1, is SQTIHQWPATLVQPVGSPLSLECTVEGTSNPNLYWYRQAAGRGLQLLFYSVGIGQISSEVPQNLSASRPQDRQFILSSKKLLLSDSGFYLCAWSSQAGSRAFFGQGTRLTVV.

CDR3 nucleotide sequence: TGTGCCAGCAGCGTGGGGGCGGGCAGTGGCACAGATACGCAGTATTTT. Translated, it gives CASSVGAGSGTDTQYF. The chain uses TRBV9 and TRBJ2-3; D is perhaps TRBD1 (6 bases). Trimming stripped 2 bases from V and 1 base from J, with 14 bases between. From germline, CDR1 is SGDLS and CDR2 YYNGEE. The CDR3 consists of 16 residues.